Sequencing of this T cell receptor (beta chain) was carried out in a study of blood T cell repertoires in COVID-19. The overall study: Specimens from acute and convalescent COVID-19 originated in the United States, Italy and Spain.

The table lists this clone with a count of one. As handled by the study authors: For nucleated cells, counts were estimated from reference gene primer amplification. Some clones are missing from TCRdb's copy, which holds only in-frame ones; the method was immunoSEQ multiplex PCR. V, J and clone size are taken as reported in that table, and D and trimming were inferred from the DNA itself. The sample yields roughly 280,000 clones, over 80% seen once. Trimming took off 5 bases at V and 2 bases at J, with 7 bases between the two ends. Germline values: CDR1 MGHRA, CDR2 YSYEKL. The CDR3 spans 14 residues. The J gene is TRBJ2-6, the V gene TRBV4-1, with D unresolved. This TCR was recovered from a woman aged 25-40 years with acute COVID-19. Sequencing was performed on PBMCs or T cells enriched from blood (not recorded which). The CDR3 spells CASSGITGANVLTF. The CDR3 bases are TGCGCCAGCAGCGGCATCACTGGGGCCAACGTCCTGACTTTC.